What follows describes a single T cell receptor beta chain. Its antigen is as yet unknown. V lost 8 bases, J lost 3 bases, and 9 bases stayed unmatched. CDR3 size: 16 residues. Per the germline V gene, CDR1 is MRHNA and CDR2 is SNTAGT. The data were obtained in a study of cytomegalovirus exposure and HLA in healthy donors. The study, taken as a whole, reports: Cytomegalovirus status was reportedly diagnosed by the classifier with high specificity and sensitivity. Whilst most TCR sequences proved rare, a subset of public TCRs occurred across many donors.

The PCR used 60 Vbeta and 13 Jbeta primers. The data were produced by immunoSEQ multiplex PCR, yet TCRdb's version contains in-frame clones alone and is incomplete. Among more than 200,000 clones listed, about two thirds were seen once. Sequencing input: PBMCs. This TCR was recovered from a man aged 40-49 years in good health and CMV-seropositive. The chain combines TRBV6-4 with TRBJ2-3; 12 bases line up with TRBD2. The CDR3 DNA reads TGTGCCAGCTCCGGACTAGCGGGGAACCCTACAGATACGCAGTATTTT. Translating it yields CASSGLAGNPTDTQYF.